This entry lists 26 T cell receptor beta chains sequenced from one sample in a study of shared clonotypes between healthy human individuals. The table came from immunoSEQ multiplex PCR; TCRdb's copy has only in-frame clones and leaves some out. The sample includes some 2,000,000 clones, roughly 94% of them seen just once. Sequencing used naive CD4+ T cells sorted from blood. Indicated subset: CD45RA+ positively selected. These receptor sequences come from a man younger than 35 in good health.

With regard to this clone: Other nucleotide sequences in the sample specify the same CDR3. The CDR3 loop reads CASSVRNEKLFF. DNA for the CDR3: TGTGCCAGTAGTGTCAGAAATGAAAAACTGTTTTTT. The chain recombines TRBV19 with TRBJ1-4; D is undetermined. The CDR3 totals 12 residues. With 5 bases removed from V and 5 bases from J, the gap between germline ends came to 6 bases. CDR1 and CDR2 (germline): LNHDA, SQIVND (reference sequence).

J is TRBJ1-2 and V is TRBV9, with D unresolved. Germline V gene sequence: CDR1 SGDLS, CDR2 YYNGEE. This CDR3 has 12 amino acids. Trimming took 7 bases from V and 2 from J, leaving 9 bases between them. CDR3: CASFAQNYGYTF. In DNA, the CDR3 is TGTGCCAGCTTCGCACAGAACTATGGCTACACCTTC. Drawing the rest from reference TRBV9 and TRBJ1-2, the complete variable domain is DSGVTQTPKHLITATGQRVTLRCSPRSGDLSVYWYQQSLDQGLQFLIQYYNGEERAKGNILERFSAQQFPDLHSELNLSSLELGDSALYFCASFAQNYGYTFGSGTRLTVV.

CDR3 in amino acids: CASSPRGPSDEQYF. CDR3 nucleotides: TGTGCCAGCTCACCAAGGGGGCCAAGCGACGAGCAGTACTTC. The chain joins TRBV18 to TRBJ2-7, with 7 bases lining up with TRBD1. This CDR3 comprises 14 residues. Losses at the gene ends were 2 bases for V and 5 bases for J; bases not matched to a gene: 6. CDR1 and CDR2 from the germline V gene are KGHSH and LQKENI.

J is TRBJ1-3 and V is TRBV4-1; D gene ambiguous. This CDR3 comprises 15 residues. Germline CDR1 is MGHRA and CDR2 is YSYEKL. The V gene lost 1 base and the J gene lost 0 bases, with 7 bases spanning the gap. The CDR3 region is CASSQADRSGNTIYF. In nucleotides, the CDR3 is TGCGCCAGCAGCCAAGCCGACCGCTCTGGAAACACCATATATTTT.

This chain's CDR3 is CASSQQAAYNSPLHF. CDR3 DNA: TGTGCCAGCAGCCAACAGGCAGCCTATAATTCACCCCTCCACTTT. This rearrangement joins TRBV14 to TRBJ1-6; D is uncertain. With 2 bases removed from V and 2 bases from J, the gap between germline ends came to 7 bases. The CDR3 runs 15 residues. CDR1 is SGHDN, CDR2 FVKESK, per germline.

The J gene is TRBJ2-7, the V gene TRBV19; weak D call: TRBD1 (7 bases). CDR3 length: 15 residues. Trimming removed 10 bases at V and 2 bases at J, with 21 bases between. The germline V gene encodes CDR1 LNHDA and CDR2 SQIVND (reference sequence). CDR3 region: CATQGGDSTTYEQYF. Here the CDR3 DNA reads TGTGCCACCCAGGGGGGTGACAGTACCACCTACGAGCAGTACTTC.

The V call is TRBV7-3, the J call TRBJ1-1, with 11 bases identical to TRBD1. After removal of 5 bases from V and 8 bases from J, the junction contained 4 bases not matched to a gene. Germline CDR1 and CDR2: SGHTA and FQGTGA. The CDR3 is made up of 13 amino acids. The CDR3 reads CASSPWTGGEAFF. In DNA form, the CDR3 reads TGTGCCAGCAGCCCCTGGACAGGGGGCGAAGCTTTCTTT.

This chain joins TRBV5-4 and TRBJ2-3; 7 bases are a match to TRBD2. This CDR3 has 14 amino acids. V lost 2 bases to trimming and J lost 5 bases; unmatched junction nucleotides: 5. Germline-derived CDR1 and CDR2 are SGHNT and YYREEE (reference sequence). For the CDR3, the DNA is TGTGCCAGCAGCTTAGCGGGACCGGGAGATACGCAGTATTTT. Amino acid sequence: CASSLAGPGDTQYF.

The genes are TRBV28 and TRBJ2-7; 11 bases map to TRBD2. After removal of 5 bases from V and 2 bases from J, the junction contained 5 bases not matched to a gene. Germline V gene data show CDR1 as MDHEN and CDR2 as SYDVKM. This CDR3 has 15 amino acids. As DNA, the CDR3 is TGTGCCAGCAGTAAGAGACTAGCGGGGACCTACGAGCAGTACTTC. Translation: CASSKRLAGTYEQYF. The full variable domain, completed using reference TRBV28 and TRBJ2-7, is DVKVTQSSRYLVKRTGEKVFLECVQDMDHENMFWYRQDPGLGLRLIYFSYDVKMKEKGDIPEGYSVSREKKERFSLILESASTNQTSMYLCASSKRLAGTYEQYFGPGTRLTVT.

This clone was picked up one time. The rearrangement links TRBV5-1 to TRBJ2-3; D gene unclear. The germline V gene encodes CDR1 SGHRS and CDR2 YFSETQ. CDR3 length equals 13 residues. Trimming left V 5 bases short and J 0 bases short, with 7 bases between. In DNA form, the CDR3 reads TGCGCCAGCAGATTAGGGAGCACAGATACGCAGTATTTT. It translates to CASRLGSTDTQYF.

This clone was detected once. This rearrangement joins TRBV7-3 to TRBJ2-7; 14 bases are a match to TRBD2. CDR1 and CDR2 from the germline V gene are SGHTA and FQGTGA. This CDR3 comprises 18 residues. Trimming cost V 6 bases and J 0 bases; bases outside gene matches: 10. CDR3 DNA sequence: TGTGCCAGCAGTCCATCCGGGACTAGCGGGGGCCTCTCCTACGAGCAGTACTTC. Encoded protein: CASSPSGTSGGLSYEQYF.

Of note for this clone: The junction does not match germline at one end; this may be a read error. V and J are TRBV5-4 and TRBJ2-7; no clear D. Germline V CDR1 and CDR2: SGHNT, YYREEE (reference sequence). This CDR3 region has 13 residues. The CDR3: CASSLVDSHEQYF. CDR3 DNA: TGTGCCAGCAGCTTGGTCGACTCCCACGAGCAGTACTTC.

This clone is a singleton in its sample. For the CDR3, the DNA is TGTGCCAGCAGCTTGGGACTGACCAACTATGGCTACACCTTC. Translated, it gives CASSLGLTNYGYTF. This chain connects TRBV5-5 to TRBJ1-2; D is uncertain. Germline CDR1 SGHKS, CDR2 YYEKEE (reference sequence). V lost 0 bases and J 2 bases, leaving 8 bases between the germline ends. The CDR3 extends over 14 amino acids.

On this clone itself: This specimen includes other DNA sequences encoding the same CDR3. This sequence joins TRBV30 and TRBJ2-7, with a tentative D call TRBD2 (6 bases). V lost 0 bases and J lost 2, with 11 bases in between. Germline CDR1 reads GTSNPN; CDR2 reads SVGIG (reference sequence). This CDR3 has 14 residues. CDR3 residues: CAWSVGGVAYEQYF. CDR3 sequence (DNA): TGTGCCTGGAGTGTAGGAGGGGTGGCCTACGAGCAGTACTTC.

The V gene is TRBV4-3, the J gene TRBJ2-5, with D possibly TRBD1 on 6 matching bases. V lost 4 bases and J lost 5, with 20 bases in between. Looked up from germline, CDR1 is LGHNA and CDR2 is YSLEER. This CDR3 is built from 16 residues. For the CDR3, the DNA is TGCGCCAGCAGCCCGGAGAGAACAGGGATATGGGAGACCCAGTACTTC. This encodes CASSPERTGIWETQYF.

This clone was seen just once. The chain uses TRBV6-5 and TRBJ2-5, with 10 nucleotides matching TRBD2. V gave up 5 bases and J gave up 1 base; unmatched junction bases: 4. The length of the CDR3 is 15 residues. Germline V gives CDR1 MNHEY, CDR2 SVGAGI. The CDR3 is CASSRLAGTQETQYF. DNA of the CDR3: TGTGCCAGCAGTAGACTAGCGGGTACCCAAGAGACCCAGTACTTC.

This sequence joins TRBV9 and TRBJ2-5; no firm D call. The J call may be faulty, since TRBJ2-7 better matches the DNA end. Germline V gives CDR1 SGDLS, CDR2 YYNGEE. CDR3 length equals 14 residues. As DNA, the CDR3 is TGTGCCAGCAGCGTAGCGGCTGGGGCCTACGAGCAGTACTTC. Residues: CASSVAAGAYEQYF.

The CDR3: CASSELDRRSGELFF. The CDR3, as DNA: TGTGCCAGCAGTGAATTGGACAGGAGATCCGGGGAGCTGTTTTTT. The rearrangement joins TRBV6-1 to TRBJ2-2; TRBD1 agrees at 7 bases. This CDR3 contains 15 residues. V was clipped by 2 bases and J by 6 bases; unmatched bases: 6. Germline V gene sequence: CDR1 MNHNS, CDR2 SASEGT.

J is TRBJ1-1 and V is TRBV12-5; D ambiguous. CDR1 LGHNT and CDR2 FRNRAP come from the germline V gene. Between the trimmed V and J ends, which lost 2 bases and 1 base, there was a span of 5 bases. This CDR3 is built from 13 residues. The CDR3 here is CASGLRRNTEAFF. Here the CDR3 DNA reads TGTGCTAGTGGTTTGAGGCGGAACACTGAAGCTTTCTTT.

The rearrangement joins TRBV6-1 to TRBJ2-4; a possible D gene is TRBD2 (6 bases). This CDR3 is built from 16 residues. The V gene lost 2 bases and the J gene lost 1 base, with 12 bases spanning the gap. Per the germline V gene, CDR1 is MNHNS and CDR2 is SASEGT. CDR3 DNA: TGTGCCAGCAGTGAAAAACCGGGGGTGGCCAAAAACATTCAGTACTTC. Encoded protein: CASSEKPGVAKNIQYF.

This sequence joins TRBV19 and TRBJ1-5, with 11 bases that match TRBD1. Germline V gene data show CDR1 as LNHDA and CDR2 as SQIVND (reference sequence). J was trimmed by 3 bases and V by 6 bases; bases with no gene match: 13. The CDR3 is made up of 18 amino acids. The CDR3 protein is CASRYRDRGTHANQPQHF. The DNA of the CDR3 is TGTGCCAGTAGATACCGGGACAGGGGGACCCATGCCAATCAGCCCCAGCATTTT.

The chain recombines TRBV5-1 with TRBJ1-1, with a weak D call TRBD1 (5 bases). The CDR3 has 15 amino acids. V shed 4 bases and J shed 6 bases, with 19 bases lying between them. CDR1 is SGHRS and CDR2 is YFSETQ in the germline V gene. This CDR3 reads CASSLRGGVGPEAFF. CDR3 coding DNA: TGCGCCAGCAGCCTCCGGGGAGGGGTGGGCCCTGAAGCTTTCTTT. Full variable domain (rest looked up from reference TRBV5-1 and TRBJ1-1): KAGVTQTPRYLIKTRGQQVTLSCSPISGHRSVSWYQQTPGQGLQFLFEYFSETQRNKGNFPGRFSGRQFSNSRSEMNVSTLELGDSALYLCASSLRGGVGPEAFFGQGTRLTVV.

CDR3 DNA: TGTGCCAGCCACTCCGAGGCGGCCCCCTACAATGAGCAGTTCTTC. It encodes CASHSEAAPYNEQFF. The rearrangement joins TRBV25-1 to TRBJ2-1, with unresolved D. CDR1 is MGHDK, CDR2 SYGVNS, per germline. The V and J ends lost 8 bases and 2 bases respectively, with 16 bases between them. This CDR3 has 15 amino acids. Supplemented by reference TRBV25-1 and TRBJ2-1, the full variable domain reads EADIYQTPRYLVIGTGKKITLECSQTMGHDKMYWYQQDPGMELHLIHYSYGVNSTEKGDLSSESTVSRIRTEHFPLTLESARPSHTSQYLCASHSEAAPYNEQFFGPGTRLTVL.

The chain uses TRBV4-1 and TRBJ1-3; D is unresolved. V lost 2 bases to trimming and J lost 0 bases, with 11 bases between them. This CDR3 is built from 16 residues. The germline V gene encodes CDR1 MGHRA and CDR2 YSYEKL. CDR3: CASSQPTIASGNTIYF. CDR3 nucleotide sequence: TGCGCCAGCAGCCAACCGACTATAGCCTCTGGAAACACCATATATTTT.

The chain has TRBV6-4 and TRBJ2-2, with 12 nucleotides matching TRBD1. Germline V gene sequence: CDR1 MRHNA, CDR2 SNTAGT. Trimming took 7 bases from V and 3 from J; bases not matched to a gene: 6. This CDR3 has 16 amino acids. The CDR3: CASKPGTGGYTGELFF. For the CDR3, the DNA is TGTGCCAGCAAACCCGGGACAGGGGGCTACACCGGGGAGCTGTTTTTT.

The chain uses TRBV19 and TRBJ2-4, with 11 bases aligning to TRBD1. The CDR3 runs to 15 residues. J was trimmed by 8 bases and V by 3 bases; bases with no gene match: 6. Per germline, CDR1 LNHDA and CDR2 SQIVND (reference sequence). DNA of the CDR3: TGTGCCAGTAGTATCGGGGACAGGGGGAGATACATTCAGTACTTC. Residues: CASSIGDRGRYIQYF.